This TCR beta chain comes out of a study of blood T cell repertoires in COVID-19. The overall study: Acute and convalescent COVID-19 specimens originated in the United States, Italy and Spain. The cDNA or gDNA used as material had been derived from T cells, B-cell-depleted T cells, or PBMCs.

In the authors' workflow: Quantification of nucleated cells was approximated via reference gene primer amplification. Sequencing was performed with immunoSEQ multiplex PCR; in TCRdb, only in-frame clones are kept and a portion is missing. V and J calls and clone size come straight from that table; D and trimming were deduced from the DNA. The sample has more than 200,000 clones; approximately 80% are singletons. The sequenced sample consisted of peripheral blood. The TCR sequence derives from a woman of 80 years or more with acute or convalescent COVID-19.

As DNA, the CDR3 is TGTGCCAGCAGTTCCGGGACAGGGGTCACAGATACGCAGTATTTT. Protein: CASSSGTGVTDTQYF. The J gene is TRBJ2-3, the V gene TRBV6-5; 10 bases are a match to TRBD1. Germline trimming cut 4 bases from V and 2 bases from J; bases unmatched to any gene: 3. The CDR3 runs to 15 residues. The germline gives CDR1 MNHEY, CDR2 SVGAGI.